The present T cell receptor (beta chain) was sequenced within a study of blood T cells in healthy people across ages. Study-wide context: About one barcoded beta molecule per two T cells was the capture yield of template switching. Study-level points and caveats: As age increased, TCR beta diversity per million T cells fell in a roughly linear fashion.

For this clonotype: Its antigen is undetermined.

The study drew donors from healthy Caucasian individuals in Russia aged roughly 6 to 100. The authors ran a second PCR of about 6 to 11 cycles using a sample-barcoded 5' primer and a J-beta primer mix. MiXCR, run by TCRdb on the 5' RACE reads, gives a single entry per CDR3 protein. The data show approximately 800,000 distinct CDR3 sequences, 30% to 45% seen once. The receptor was isolated from a man younger than 35 in good health. Input material: blood.

The CDR3 region has the DNA TGCGCCAGCAGCCAAGCGGACAGGGGGCACGAGACCCAGTACTTC. Translated: CASSQADRGHETQYF. The chain recombines TRBV4-1 with TRBJ2-5, with TRBD1 identical over 11 bases. J was trimmed by 5 bases and V by 1 base; bases with no gene match: 3. Germline V lookup: CDR1 MGHRA, CDR2 YSYEKL. The CDR3 is 15 amino acids.